The present entry profiles one TCR beta chain with its context. The antigen it recognizes is unknown. Per-nucleotide qualities are absent, and no much larger clonotype sits a single base away. The library came from 5' RACE. Sequencing was carried out with a NextSeq 500. To correct for sequencing error and PCR bias, the TCR library protocol tagged individual cDNA molecules with unique molecular identifiers. Both TCR alpha and beta chains were sequenced, and tight co-correlation was observed between alpha and beta sequence abundances in each sample. Per the original workflow: Decombinator V4 was used to annotate TCR sequences for V gene, J gene and CDR3. TCRs were defined as expanded if a significant change between any two time points was detected under a Poisson model with p below 0.0001. Abundances of TCRs were expressed as counts per million after normalisation to the total number of TCRs sequenced in each sample. TRAV1-2 paired with TRAJ12, TRAJ20 or TRAJ33 defined MAIT TCRs, while TRAV10 paired with TRAJ18 defined iNKT TCRs. A search of VDJdb, accessed on 1 November 2021, was run for TCRs annotated to CMV, EBV and SARS-CoV-2, with TCRs annotated for multiple antigens excluded. TCRdb reprocessing: public reads trimmed at Q25 with fastp, clones called with MiXCR, in-frame beta chains kept. Entries that share a CDR3 protein sequence are merged under the most common genes and DNA. None of the V and J calls come from the authors' own analysis; TCRdb made them. For this sample the table gives 80,000 or so distinct CDR3 sequences, of which 15% were detected only once. The ten biggest clones cover 12% of the sample.

V is reduced by 2 bases and J by 6 bases, leaving a spacing of 12 bases between them. The germline V gene sets CDR1 to SGHTA and CDR2 to FQGNSA. Measured from the cysteine to the phenylalanine, the CDR3 is 14 residues long. The only DNA kept is the CDR3, 42 bases in frame from the first base. A case-control design nested within a healthcare worker cohort in London, UK, was used, with weekly nasopharyngeal swab PCR tests and blood sampling performed. Healthcare workers were recruited between 23 and 31 March 2020, during the week of the UK lockdown, and were followed weekly for up to roughly 16 weeks. This entry comes from a study of early T cells in non-severe SARS-CoV-2 infection (dated by TCRdb to the early 2020s). Background for the entire study: Bulk RNA from unsorted whole blood was used for TCR sequencing, so alpha and beta chains could not be paired. Overall study outcomes, separate from this receptor: Matching against VDJdb was skewed toward anti-spike CD8 responses, likely underestimated virus-specific expansions, and missed private and CD4 specificities.

The specimen sequenced was whole blood. In this chain, TRBV7-2 is recombined with TRBJ2-3, with the D segment possibly TRBD1 or TRBD2, each aligning over 6 bases. The source of this sequence is an adult who was a healthcare worker with PCR-confirmed SARS-CoV-2 infection or an uninfected control (not recorded which). This receptor carries the CDR3 CASSLFGGGDTQYF. The bases read TGTGCCAGCAGCTTATTTGGAGGGGGTGATACGCAGTATTTT.